The source of this TCR beta chain is a study of identical twins. MiXCR was run by TCRdb on the 5' RACE reads, yielding one entry per CDR3 protein. The sample records 1.5 million to 2 million distinct CDR3 sequences, around 29% being singletons. Study-wide results and caveats: Possibly, invariant MAIT and iNKT cells partly confounded zero-insertion analyses. Abundant cord blood beta clonotypes carried fewer insertions; memory repertoires showed none. Models predicted less out-of-frame TCR alpha sharing in monozygotic twins than was found. Excess sharing between twins was weaker in beta out-of-frame sequences.

Germline V gives CDR1 DFQATT, CDR2 SNEGSKA (reference sequence). This CDR3 region has 14 residues. Between the trimmed V and J ends, which lost 0 bases and 3 bases, there was a span of 10 bases. Comments on this clonotype: Its antigen remains unknown.

Material for sequencing was cord blood. The origin of this receptor is a newborn girl in good health. The chain has TRBV20-1 and TRBJ2-3; tentative D call: TRBD1 (6 bases). In nucleotides, the CDR3 is TGCAGTGCTAGAGAGGGGGCGAAGACAGATACGCAGTATTTT. Translation: CSAREGAKTDTQYF.